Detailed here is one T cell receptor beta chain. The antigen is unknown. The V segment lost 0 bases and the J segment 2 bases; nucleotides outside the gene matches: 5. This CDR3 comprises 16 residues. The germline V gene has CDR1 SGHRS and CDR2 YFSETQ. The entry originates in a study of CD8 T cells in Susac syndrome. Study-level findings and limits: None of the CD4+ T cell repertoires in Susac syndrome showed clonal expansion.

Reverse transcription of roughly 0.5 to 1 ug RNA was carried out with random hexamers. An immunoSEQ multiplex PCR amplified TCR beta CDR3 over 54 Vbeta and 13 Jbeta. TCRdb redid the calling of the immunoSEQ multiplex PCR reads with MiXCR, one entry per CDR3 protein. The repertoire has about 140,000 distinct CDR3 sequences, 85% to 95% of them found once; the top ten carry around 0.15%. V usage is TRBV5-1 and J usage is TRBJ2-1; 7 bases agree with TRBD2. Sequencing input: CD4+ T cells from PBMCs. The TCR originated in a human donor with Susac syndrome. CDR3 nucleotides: TGCGCCAGCAGCTTGGCCGGGGGGAAGGCCTACAATGAGCAGTTCTTC. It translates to CASSLAGGKAYNEQFF.